The sequence of this T cell receptor beta chain was determined in a study of T cell responses to AZD1222 COVID-19 vaccine. Clones were read by immunoSEQ multiplex PCR, and TCRdb kept only the in-frame ones, dropping some. The sample includes roughly 70,000 clones, 85% to 95% seen only once; the top ten take roughly 6.7%. On this clone itself: Its antigen is not identified.

CDR1 and CDR2 from the germline V gene are SGHDT and YYEEEE. The V gene lost 2 bases and the J gene lost 3 bases, with 12 bases spanning the gap. The CDR3 is made up of 15 amino acids. Study-wide points: The study found Spike-specific TCR breadth and depth rose after two AZD1222 doses. Baseline seropositivity occurred in only a handful of AZD1222 recipients.

This sequence joins TRBV5-6 and TRBJ2-1; D might be TRBD2 (5 bases). The receptor was isolated from an adult who received the MenACWY meningococcal vaccine as a control. This specimen consisted of peripheral blood, obtained 28 days after the second dose of the MenACWY control vaccine. The CDR3 sequence: CASSFEGDYYNEQFF. As DNA, the CDR3 is TGTGCCAGCAGCTTCGAGGGAGATTACTACAATGAGCAGTTCTTC.